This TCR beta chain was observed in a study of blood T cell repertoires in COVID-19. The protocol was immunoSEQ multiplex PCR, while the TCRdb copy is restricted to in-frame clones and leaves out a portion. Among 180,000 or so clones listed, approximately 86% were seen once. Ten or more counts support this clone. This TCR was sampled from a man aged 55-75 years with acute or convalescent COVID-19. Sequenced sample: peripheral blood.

CDR3 DNA sequence: TGTGCCAGCTCACCCCGACAGGGTCAGGGTGAAAAACTGTTTTTT. Amino acid sequence: CASSPRQGQGEKLFF. The rearrangement links TRBV18 to TRBJ1-4; 7 bases line up with TRBD1. Germline V gene data show CDR1 as KGHSH and CDR2 as LQKENI. The trim removed 3 bases at V and 7 bases at J, leaving 8 bases unmatched. The CDR3 loop spans 15 amino acids.